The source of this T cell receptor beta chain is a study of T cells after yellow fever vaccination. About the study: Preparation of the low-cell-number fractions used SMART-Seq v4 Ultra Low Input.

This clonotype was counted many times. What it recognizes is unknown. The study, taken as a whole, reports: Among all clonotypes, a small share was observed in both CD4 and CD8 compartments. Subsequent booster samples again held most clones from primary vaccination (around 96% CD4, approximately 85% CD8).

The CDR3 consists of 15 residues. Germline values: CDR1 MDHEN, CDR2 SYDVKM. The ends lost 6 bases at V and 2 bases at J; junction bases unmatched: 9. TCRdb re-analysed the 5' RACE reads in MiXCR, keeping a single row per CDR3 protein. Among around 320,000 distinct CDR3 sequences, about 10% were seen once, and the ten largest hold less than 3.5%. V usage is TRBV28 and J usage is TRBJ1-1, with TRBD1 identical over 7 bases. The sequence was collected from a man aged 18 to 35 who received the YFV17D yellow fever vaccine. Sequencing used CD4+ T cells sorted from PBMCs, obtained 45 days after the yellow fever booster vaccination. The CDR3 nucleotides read TGTGCCAGCAGGCACCCCGACAGGGTTAACACTGAAGCTTTCTTT. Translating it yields CASRHPDRVNTEAFF. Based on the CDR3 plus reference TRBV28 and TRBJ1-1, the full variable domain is DVKVTQSSRYLVKRTGEKVFLECVQDMDHENMFWYRQDPGLGLRLIYFSYDVKMKEKGDIPEGYSVSREKKERFSLILESASTNQTSMYLCASRHPDRVNTEAFFGQGTRLTVV.